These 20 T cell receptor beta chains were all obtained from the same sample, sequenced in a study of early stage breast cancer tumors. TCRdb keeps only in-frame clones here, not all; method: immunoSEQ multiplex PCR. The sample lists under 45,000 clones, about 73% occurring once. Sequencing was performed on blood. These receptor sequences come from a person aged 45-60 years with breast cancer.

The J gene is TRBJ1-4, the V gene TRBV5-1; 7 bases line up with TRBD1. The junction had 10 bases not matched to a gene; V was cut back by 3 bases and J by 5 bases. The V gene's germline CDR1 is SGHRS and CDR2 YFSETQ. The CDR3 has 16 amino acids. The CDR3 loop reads CASSSGTAVRNEKLFF. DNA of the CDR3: TGCGCCAGCAGCTCCGGGACAGCGGTGCGCAATGAAAAACTGTTTTTT.

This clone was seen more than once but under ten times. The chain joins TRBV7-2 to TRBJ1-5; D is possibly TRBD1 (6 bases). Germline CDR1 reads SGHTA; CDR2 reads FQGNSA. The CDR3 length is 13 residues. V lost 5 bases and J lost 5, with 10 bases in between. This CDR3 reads CASSLDSYQPQHF. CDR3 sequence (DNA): TGTGCCAGCAGCCTGGACAGCTATCAGCCCCAGCATTTT.

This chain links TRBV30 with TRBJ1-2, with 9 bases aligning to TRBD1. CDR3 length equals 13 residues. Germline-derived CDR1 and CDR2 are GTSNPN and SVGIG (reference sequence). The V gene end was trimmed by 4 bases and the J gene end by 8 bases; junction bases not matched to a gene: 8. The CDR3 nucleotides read TGTGCCTGGACAAACGACAGGGGGGGCGGCTACACCTTC. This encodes CAWTNDRGGGYTF.

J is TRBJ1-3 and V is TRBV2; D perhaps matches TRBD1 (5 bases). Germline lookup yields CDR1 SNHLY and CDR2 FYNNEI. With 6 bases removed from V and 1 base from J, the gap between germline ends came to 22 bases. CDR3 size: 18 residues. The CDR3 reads CASRGGRDVSASGNTIYF. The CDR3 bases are TGTGCCAGCAGGGGGGGACGGGATGTTTCGGCGTCTGGAAACACCATATATTTT.

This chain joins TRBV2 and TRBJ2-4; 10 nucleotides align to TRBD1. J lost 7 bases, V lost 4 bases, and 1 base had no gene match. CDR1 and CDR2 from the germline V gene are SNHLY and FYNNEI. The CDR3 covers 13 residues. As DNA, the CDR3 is TGTGCCAGCAGTGGACAGGGGGCCAACATTCAGTACTTC. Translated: CASSGQGANIQYF.

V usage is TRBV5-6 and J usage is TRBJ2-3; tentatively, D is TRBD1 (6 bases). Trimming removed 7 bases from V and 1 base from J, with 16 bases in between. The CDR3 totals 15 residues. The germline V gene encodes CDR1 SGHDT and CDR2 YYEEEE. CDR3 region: CASAWRGGGTDTQYF. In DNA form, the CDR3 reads TGTGCCAGCGCTTGGAGAGGGGGAGGCACAGATACGCAGTATTTT.

The CDR3 sequence: CASSGTGYEQYF. The CDR3 DNA follows: TGTGCCAGCAGCGGCACAGGGTACGAGCAGTACTTC. The chain links TRBV7-6 to TRBJ2-7; D is possibly TRBD1 (6 bases). The CDR3 runs 12 residues. Per the germline V gene, CDR1 is SGHVS and CDR2 is FNYEAQ. V gave up 5 bases and J gave up 4 bases, with 9 bases separating them. The whole variable domain, filled in from reference TRBV7-6 and TRBJ2-7, reads GAGVSQSPRYKVTKRGQDVALRCDPISGHVSLYWYRQALGQGPEFLTYFNYEAQQDKSGLPNDRFSAERPEGSISTLTIQRTEQRDSAMYRCASSGTGYEQYFGPGTRLTVT.

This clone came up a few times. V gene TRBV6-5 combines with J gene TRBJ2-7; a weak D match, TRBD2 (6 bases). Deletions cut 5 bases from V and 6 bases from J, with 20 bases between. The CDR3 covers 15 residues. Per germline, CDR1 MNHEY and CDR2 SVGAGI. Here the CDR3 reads CASSPQPGTPLEQYF. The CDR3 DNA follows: TGTGCCAGCAGTCCCCAACCCGGGACTCCCCTCGAGCAGTACTTC.

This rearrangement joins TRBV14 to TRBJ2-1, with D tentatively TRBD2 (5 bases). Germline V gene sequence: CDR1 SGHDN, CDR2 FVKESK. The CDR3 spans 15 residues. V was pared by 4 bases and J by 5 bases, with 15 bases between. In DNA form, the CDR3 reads TGTGCCAGCAGCCCCCGGGCTAGCCGGGACAATGAGCAGTTCTTC. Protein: CASSPRASRDNEQFF.

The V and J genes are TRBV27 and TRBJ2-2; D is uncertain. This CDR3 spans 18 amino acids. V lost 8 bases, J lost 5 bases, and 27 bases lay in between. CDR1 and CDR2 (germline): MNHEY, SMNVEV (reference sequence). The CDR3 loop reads CASLMRGQKPLGTGELFF. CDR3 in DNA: TGTGCCAGCCTCATGAGAGGTCAGAAGCCCCTAGGTACCGGGGAGCTGTTTTTT.

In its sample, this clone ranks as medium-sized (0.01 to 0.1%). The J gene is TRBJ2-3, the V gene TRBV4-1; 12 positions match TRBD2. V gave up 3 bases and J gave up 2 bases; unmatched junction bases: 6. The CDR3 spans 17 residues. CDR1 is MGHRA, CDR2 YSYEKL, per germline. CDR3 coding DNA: TGCGCCAGCAGCCAGCCCCCTAGCGGGAGGGCCACAGATACGCAGTATTTT. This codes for CASSQPPSGRATDTQYF.

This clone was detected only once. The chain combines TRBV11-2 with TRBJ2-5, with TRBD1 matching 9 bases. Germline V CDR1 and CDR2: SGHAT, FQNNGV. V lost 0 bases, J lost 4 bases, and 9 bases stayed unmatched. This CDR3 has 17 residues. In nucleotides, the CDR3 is TGTGCCAGCAGCTTAGATCGAAGACAGGGGGGTAGAGAGACCCAGTACTTC. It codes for CASSLDRRQGGRETQYF. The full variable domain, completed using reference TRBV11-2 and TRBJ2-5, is EAGVAQSPRYKIIEKRQSVAFWCNPISGHATLYWYQQILGQGPKLLIQFQNNGVVDDSQLPKDRFSAERLKGVDSTLKIQPAKLEDSAVYLCASSLDRRQGGRETQYFGPGTRLLVL.

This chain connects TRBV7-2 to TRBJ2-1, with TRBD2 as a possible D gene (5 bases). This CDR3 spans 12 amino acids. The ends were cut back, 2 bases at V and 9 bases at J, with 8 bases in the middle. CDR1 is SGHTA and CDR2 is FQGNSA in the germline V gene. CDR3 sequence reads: CASSLIATEQFF. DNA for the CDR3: TGTGCCAGCAGCTTAATAGCGACTGAGCAGTTCTTC.

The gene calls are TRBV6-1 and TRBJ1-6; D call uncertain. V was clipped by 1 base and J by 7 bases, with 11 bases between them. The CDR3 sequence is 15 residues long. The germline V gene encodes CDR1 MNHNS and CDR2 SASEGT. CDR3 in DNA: TGTGCCAGCAGTGAAGGAAAGGGAGGCAATTCACCCCTCCACTTT. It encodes CASSEGKGGNSPLHF.

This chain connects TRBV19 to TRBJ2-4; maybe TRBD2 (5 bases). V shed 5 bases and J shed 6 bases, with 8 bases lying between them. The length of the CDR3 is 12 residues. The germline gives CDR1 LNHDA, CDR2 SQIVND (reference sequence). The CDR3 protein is CASSQRTNIQYF. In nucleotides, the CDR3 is TGTGCCAGTAGTCAGCGGACAAACATTCAGTACTTC. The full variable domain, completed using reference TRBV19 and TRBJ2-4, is DGGITQSPKYLFRKEGQNVTLSCEQNLNHDAMYWYRQDPGQGLRLIYYSQIVNDFQKGDIAEGYSVSREKKESFPLTVTSAQKNPTAFYLCASSQRTNIQYFGAGTRLSVL.

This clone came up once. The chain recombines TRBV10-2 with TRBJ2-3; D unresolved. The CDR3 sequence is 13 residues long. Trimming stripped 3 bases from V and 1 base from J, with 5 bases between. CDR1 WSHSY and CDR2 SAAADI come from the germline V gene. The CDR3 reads CASSEHRTDTQYF. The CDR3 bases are TGCGCCAGCAGTGAACACCGCACAGATACGCAGTATTTT.

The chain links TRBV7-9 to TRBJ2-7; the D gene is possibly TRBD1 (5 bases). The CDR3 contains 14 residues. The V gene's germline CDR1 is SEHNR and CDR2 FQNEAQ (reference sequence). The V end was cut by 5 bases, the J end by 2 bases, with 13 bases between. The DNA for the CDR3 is TGTGCCAGCAGCCATCAGGGCAACCCCTACGAGCAGTACTTC. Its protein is CASSHQGNPYEQYF. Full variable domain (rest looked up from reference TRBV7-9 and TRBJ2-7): DTGVSQNPRHKITKRGQNVTFRCDPISEHNRLYWYRQTLGQGPEFLTYFQNEAQLEKSRLLSDRFSAERPKGSFSTLEIQRTEQGDSAMYLCASSHQGNPYEQYFGPGTRLTVT.

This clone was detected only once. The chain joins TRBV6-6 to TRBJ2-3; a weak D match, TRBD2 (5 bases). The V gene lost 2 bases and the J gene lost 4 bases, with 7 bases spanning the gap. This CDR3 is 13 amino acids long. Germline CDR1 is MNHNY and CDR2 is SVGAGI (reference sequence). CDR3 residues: CASSYAAADTQYF. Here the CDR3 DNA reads TGTGCCAGCAGTTACGCAGCGGCAGATACGCAGTATTTT.

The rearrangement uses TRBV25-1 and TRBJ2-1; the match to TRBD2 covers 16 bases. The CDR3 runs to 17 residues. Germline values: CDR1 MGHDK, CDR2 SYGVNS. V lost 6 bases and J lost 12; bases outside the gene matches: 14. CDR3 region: CASRDVGLAGGSGRQFF. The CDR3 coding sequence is TGTGCCAGCAGGGACGTGGGACTAGCGGGAGGGTCGGGTAGGCAGTTCTTC.

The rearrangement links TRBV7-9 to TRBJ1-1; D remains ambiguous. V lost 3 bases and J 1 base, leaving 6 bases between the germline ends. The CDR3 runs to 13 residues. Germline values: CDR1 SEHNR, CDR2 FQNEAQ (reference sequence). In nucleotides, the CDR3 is TGTGCCAGCAGCTTGGGAGCGAACACTGAAGCTTTCTTT. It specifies CASSLGANTEAFF. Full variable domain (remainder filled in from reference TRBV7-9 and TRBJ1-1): DTGVSQNPRHKITKRGQNVTFRCDPISEHNRLYWYRQTLGQGPEFLTYFQNEAQLEKSRLLSDRFSAERPKGSFSTLEIQRTEQGDSAMYLCASSLGANTEAFFGQGTRLTVV.